The rows below give T cell receptor beta chains drawn from one sample of a study of blood T cell repertoires in COVID-19. Profiled with immunoSEQ multiplex PCR; TCRdb holds only in-frame clones, not every one. Of some 200,000 clones in the sample, roughly 90% were seen once. Source material: PBMCs or T cells enriched from blood (not recorded which). These receptors were collected from a middle-aged woman with acute COVID-19. The CDR3 runs from the conserved cysteine through the conserved F or W. A D gene is named only where the DNA matches it firmly. Rows may omit the clone size; those that give it use once, few, many or a size class.

abundance | j_gene | d_gene | v_gene | CDR3aa | CDR3nt
- | TRBJ1-1 | - | TRBV5-4 | CASSYGRDTEAFF | TGTGCCAGCAGCTATGGGCGGGACACTGAAGCTTTCTTT
- | TRBJ1-2 | TRBD1 | TRBV19 | CASSISLDRGLSAYYGYTF | TGTGCCAGTAGTATCTCCTTGGACAGGGGCTTGAGCGCCTACTATGGCTACACCTTC
few | TRBJ2-2 | - | TRBV27 | CASSPLTTGELFF | TGTGCCAGCAGCCCCCTCACTACCGGGGAGCTGTTTTTT
- | TRBJ1-1 | - | TRBV30 | CAWSVAYTEAFF | TGTGCCTGGAGTGTAGCCTACACTGAAGCTTTCTTT
- | TRBJ2-2 | - | TRBV7-9 | CASSPLTGVRDTGELFF | TGTGCCAGCAGCCCACTTACCGGGGTCCGAGACACCGGGGAGCTGTTTTTT
- | TRBJ1-2 | - | TRBV6-6 | CASSRPGEYGYTF | TGTGCCAGCAGTCGACCAGGGGAATATGGCTACACCTTC
- | TRBJ1-4 | - | TRBV5-1 | CASSLRGREKLFF | TGCGCCAGCAGCTTGCGGGGGAGGGAAAAACTGTTTTTT
- | TRBJ2-1 | - | TRBV6-5 | CASSYSGGASYNEQFF | TGTGCCAGCAGTTACTCTGGGGGGGCATCCTACAATGAGCAGTTCTTC
- | TRBJ1-1 | TRBD1 | TRBV6-5 | CASSYGTGITEAFF | TGTGCCAGCAGTTACGGGACAGGGATCACTGAAGCTTTCTTT
- | TRBJ1-1 | TRBD1 | TRBV7-2 | CASSFMAGGRSINTEAFF | TGTGCCAGCAGCTTTATGGCAGGGGGACGATCCATTAACACTGAAGCTTTCTTT
- | TRBJ1-1 | TRBD1 | TRBV19 | CASSFRQGVATEAFF | TGTGCCAGTAGTTTCCGACAGGGAGTGGCAACTGAAGCTTTCTTT
few | TRBJ1-2 | - | TRBV6-4 | CASSDGRDTNYGYTF | TGTGCCAGCAGTGACGGGAGGGACACTAACTATGGCTACACCTTC
once | TRBJ2-2 | TRBD2 | TRBV29-1 | CSVGGGTSGGRITGELFF | TGCAGCGTTGGAGGCGGGACTAGCGGGGGGAGGATCACCGGGGAGCTGTTTTTT
- | TRBJ2-3 | TRBD2 | TRBV7-2 | CASSRSGARDTQYF | TGTGCCAGCAGCCGTAGCGGGGCAAGGGATACGCAGTATTTT
- | TRBJ2-1 | TRBD2 | TRBV25-1 | CASSLRSGGLYNEQFF | TGTGCCAGCAGTCTCCGTAGCGGGGGTCTCTACAATGAGCAGTTCTTC
- | TRBJ2-1 | TRBD1 | TRBV19 | CASSWQGVRDEQFF | TGTGCCAGTAGTTGGCAGGGGGTTAGGGATGAGCAGTTCTTC
- | TRBJ1-6 | TRBD1 | TRBV29-1 | CSGGTKDFQGAPYNSPLHF | TGCAGCGGAGGGACGAAGGATTTTCAGGGGGCGCCCTATAATTCACCCCTCCACTTT
- | TRBJ1-6 | - | TRBV7-9 | CASSSGEPLHF | TGTGCCAGCAGCTCGGGGGAACCCCTCCACTTT
- | TRBJ1-2 | TRBD1 | TRBV27 | CASSPGTGGNYGYTF | TGTGCCAGCAGTCCCGGGACAGGGGGGAACTATGGCTACACCTTC
- | TRBJ1-4 | - | TRBV2 | CASRYRSNEKLFF | TGTGCCAGCAGGTACAGATCTAATGAAAAACTGTTTTTT
- | TRBJ2-3 | - | TRBV7-2 | CASSGGAGTDTQYF | TGTGCCAGCAGCGGAGGGGCGGGCACAGATACGCAGTATTTT
- | TRBJ1-6 | - | TRBV14 | CASSQIQGYNSPLHF | TGTGCCAGCAGCCAGATCCAGGGATATAATTCACCCCTCCACTTT
- | TRBJ1-1 | - | TRBV7-9 | CASSLVGLNTEAFF | TGTGCCAGCAGCTTAGTCGGTCTGAACACTGAAGCTTTCTTT